This passage covers 20 T cell receptor beta chains from one sample sequenced in a study of tumor-infiltrating lymphocytes in primary liver carcinoma. For blood RNA, unsorted whole blood served as the source, and germline DNA was extracted too. Making TCR beta cDNA involved roughly 500 ng total RNA and a constant-region primer. Three rounds of nested multiplex PCR with slightly modified ARM-PCR produced TCR beta libraries. The first two PCR rounds used TRBV1-TRBV30 primers with a Cbeta primer, about 9 cycles each. A single record per CDR3 protein comes from TCRdb applying MiXCR to the multiplex PCR reads. The table lists 330,000 or so distinct CDR3 sequences, roughly 61% of them singletons. The sample consisted of peripheral blood. All receptors come from a man aged 40-49 years with primary liver carcinoma and hepatitis B virus infection.

The rearrangement links TRBV28 to TRBJ2-1; 11 bases map to TRBD2. Trimming at V came to 1 base and at J to 8 bases, leaving 4 bases not matched to a gene. Germline assignment: CDR1 MDHEN and CDR2 SYDVKM. This CDR3 has 15 residues. The CDR3 region has the DNA TGTGCCAGCAGTTTATTGGTTAGCGGGAGGGATGAGCAGTTCTTC. Amino acid sequence: CASSLLVSGRDEQFF.

CDR3 sequence: CAWSQTAGETQYF. The DNA of the CDR3 is TGTGCCTGGAGTCAGACGGCGGGGGAGACCCAGTACTTC. The chain recombines TRBV30 with TRBJ2-5, with TRBD2 as a possible D gene (6 bases). CDR1 is GTSNPN and CDR2 is SVGIG in the germline V gene (reference sequence). The V and J ends lost 2 bases and 5 bases respectively, with 12 bases between them. CDR3 length equals 13 residues.

The gene calls are TRBV5-1 and TRBJ1-1; tentatively, D is TRBD1 (5 bases). Trimming removed 3 bases at V and 1 base at J, with 13 bases between. Germline V gene data show CDR1 as SGHRS and CDR2 as YFSETQ. The CDR3 length is 15 residues. The CDR3 region has the DNA TGCGCCAGCAGCTCGGGCGGGGCTAGGAACACTGAAGCTTTCTTT. Amino acid sequence: CASSSGGARNTEAFF.

This chain uses TRBV10-1 with TRBJ2-1; TRBD2 aligns across 7 bases. CDR3 length: 15 residues. The ends lost 2 bases at V and 7 bases at J; junction bases unmatched: 8. CDR1 and CDR2 (germline): WNHNN, SYGVQD (reference sequence). This chain's CDR3 is CASSEPGGSGNEQFF. DNA for the CDR3: TGCGCCAGCAGTGAGCCCGGCGGGAGTGGTAATGAGCAGTTCTTC.

This clonotype was seen at least ten times. This chain uses TRBV6-6 with TRBJ1-1; D uncertain. Trimming removed 5 bases from V and 8 bases from J, with 15 bases in between. The CDR3 is 13 residues long. Looked up from germline, CDR1 is MNHNY and CDR2 is SVGAGI (reference sequence). The CDR3 nucleotides read TGTGCCAGCAGTACGAGGACGGTGGCAGAAGCTTTCTTT. Translated: CASSTRTVAEAFF.

Concerning this clonotype itself: A much larger clone lies one base from this, so it may be a read error. This chain connects TRBV6-2 or TRBV6-3 to TRBJ2-3; D might be TRBD2 (6 bases). Trimming removed 6 bases from V and 6 bases from J, with 25 bases in between. The CDR3 loop spans 17 amino acids. CDR1 is MNHEY, CDR2 SVGEGT, per germline. CDR3 sequence reads: CASSLSPLAGPPDTQYF. Here the CDR3 DNA reads TGTGCCAGCAGCCTCAGTCCACTAGCCGGCCCCCCGGATACGCAGTATTTT.

The sample holds many counts of this clonotype. This rearrangement joins TRBV29-1 to TRBJ2-1, with D possibly being TRBD2 (5 bases). In germline, CDR1 is SQVTM, CDR2 ANQGSEA. V lost 5 bases and J lost 2, with 10 bases in between. This CDR3 has 13 residues. CDR3 bases: TGCAGCGTTTCTTCCGGGACCTACAATGAGCAGTTCTTC. This sequence encodes CSVSSGTYNEQFF.

This clonotype was observed a handful of times. The V gene is TRBV11-2, the J gene TRBJ2-3; no reliable D call. Trimming pared 9 bases from V and 4 bases from J, leaving 11 bases between. CDR1 is SGHAT and CDR2 is FQNNGV in the germline V gene. The CDR3 covers 12 residues. The CDR3 DNA follows: TGTGCCAGTAGCCCCATAGCAGATACGCAGTATTTT. It translates to CASSPIADTQYF.

In this sample, this clonotype turned up many times. V gene TRBV29-1 combines with J gene TRBJ2-2; D not resolved. The CDR3 length is 12 residues. The germline CDR1 and CDR2 sequences are SQVTM and ANQGSEA. V dropped 6 bases and J dropped 0 bases, with 5 bases sitting between them. The CDR3 loop reads CSVVANTGELFF. In DNA form, the CDR3 reads TGCAGCGTAGTAGCGAACACCGGGGAGCTGTTTTTT.

The chain carries TRBV4-1 and TRBJ2-2, with 8 bases that match TRBD2. Trimming removed 0 bases from V and 3 bases from J; junction bases left unmatched: 6. This CDR3 region has 17 residues. Germline assignment: CDR1 MGHRA and CDR2 YSYEKL. CDR3 residues: CASSQDETSVYTGELFF. CDR3 DNA sequence: TGCGCCAGCAGCCAAGACGAGACTAGCGTGTACACCGGGGAGCTGTTTTTT.

In this sample, this clonotype is medium-sized. V usage is TRBV11-2 and J usage is TRBJ2-5; D is ambiguous. Trimming left V 1 base short and J 1 base short, with 4 bases between. CDR1 and CDR2 (germline): SGHAT, FQNNGV. The CDR3 length is 13 residues. The CDR3 nucleotides are TGTGCCAGCAGCTTAGCCCTCCAAGAGACCCAGTACTTC. It yields the protein CASSLALQETQYF.

A word on this clonotype: Possible read error: a much larger clone is one base away. A read error is likely, as this CDR3 ends without the conserved phenylalanine or tryptophan. The V and J genes are TRBV29-1 and TRBJ2-1; 8 bases line up with TRBD1. V lost 0 bases to trimming and J lost 6 bases; unmatched junction nucleotides: 4. This CDR3 has 14 residues. The germline gives CDR1 SQVTM, CDR2 ANQGSEA. CDR3 loop: CSVEDRTGFNEQFL. In nucleotides, the CDR3 is TGCAGCGTTGAAGATAGGACAGGGTTCAATGAGCAGTTCTTA.

Turning to this clonotype: This may stem from a read error, because a much larger clone lies one nucleotide away. The chain couples TRBV6-6 to TRBJ1-1; TRBD1 matches at 7 bases. CDR3 length: 13 residues. Germline V lookup: CDR1 MNHNY, CDR2 SVGAGI (reference sequence). This CDR3 reads CTSTRQGNTEAFF. CDR3 nucleotide sequence: TGTACCAGCACTAGACAGGGGAACACTGAAGCTTTCTTT.

The rearrangement joins TRBV4-1 to TRBJ2-2; D gene ambiguous. The CDR3 sequence is 14 residues long. Trimming cost V 1 base and J 6 bases, with 9 bases left between them. Looked up from germline, CDR1 is MGHRA and CDR2 is YSYEKL. CDR3 protein: CASSQGPSAGELFF. The CDR3, as DNA: TGCGCCAGCAGCCAAGGGCCCAGTGCCGGGGAGCTGTTTTTT.

This clonotype came up once. A much more abundant neighbour one base away suggests this may be a read error. The chain links TRBV6-5 to TRBJ1-2; D is undetermined. The CDR3 consists of 13 residues. Per germline, CDR1 MNHEY and CDR2 SVGAGI. The chain's CDR3 is CVSSSERAQGYTF. The CDR3 nucleotides read TGTGTCAGCAGTTCCGAGAGGGCGCAAGGCTACACCTTC.

The sample holds many counts of this clonotype. V usage is TRBV6-6 and J usage is TRBJ2-7; the match to TRBD2 covers 11 bases. Per germline, CDR1 MNHNY and CDR2 SVGAGI (reference sequence). CDR3 length equals 15 residues. V trimming: 6 bases; J trimming: 3 bases; junction bases outside the gene matches: 7. The CDR3 bases are TGTGCCAGCAGCCCGGGACTAGCGGAGCGCTACGAGCAGTACTTC. Its protein is CASSPGLAERYEQYF.

With regard to this clonotype: A read error may explain this, as a much larger clone is one base away. The chain is built from TRBV12-3 or TRBV12-4 and TRBJ2-2; 10 bases fit TRBD2. Trimming took 6 bases from V and 1 from J; bases not matched to a gene: 2. The CDR3 consists of 15 residues. The CDR3 nucleotides are TGTGCCAGCAGACAGCGGGAGGGGAACACCGGGGAGCTGTTTTTT. As protein: CASRQREGNTGELFF.

With regard to this clonotype: A read error may account for a junction end that differs from germline. The rearrangement links TRBV11-2 to TRBJ2-7; D is possibly TRBD2 (6 bases). This CDR3 comprises 15 residues. The germline CDR1 and CDR2 sequences are SGHAT and FQNNGV. This CDR3 is CVSNPGTHSSYEQYF. The CDR3, as DNA: TGTGTCAGCAACCCAGGGACTCACAGCTCCTACGAGCAGTACTTC.

This clonotype was counted a few times. The genes are TRBV28 and TRBJ2-7, with TRBD2 matching 12 bases. Germline-derived CDR1 and CDR2 are MDHEN and SYDVKM. CDR3 length: 14 amino acids. Trimming removed 6 bases from V and 6 bases from J; junction bases left unmatched: 6. CDR3 sequence: CASRLAGGPSEQYF. CDR3 DNA sequence: TGTGCCAGCAGGCTAGCGGGAGGGCCGAGCGAGCAGTACTTC.

As for this clonotype: This could be a read error, since a much larger clone is one nucleotide away. The rearrangement links TRBV5-6 to TRBJ2-1; 7 bases are a match to TRBD2. With V trimmed by 0 bases and J by 6 bases, 12 bases remained unmatched. The germline CDR1 and CDR2 sequences are SGHDT and YYEEEE. This CDR3 spans 17 amino acids. The CDR3: CASSLVASGRTCNEQFF. The CDR3 DNA is TGTGCCAGCAGCTTGGTGGCTAGCGGCAGAACCTGCAATGAGCAGTTCTTC. The entire variable domain, with the rest obtained from reference TRBV5-6 and TRBJ2-1, is as follows: DAGVTQSPTHLIKTRGQQVTLRCSPKSGHDTVSWYQQALGQGPQFIFQYYEEEERQRGNFPDRFSGHQFPNYSSELNVNALLLGDSALYLCASSLVASGRTCNEQFFGPGTRLTVL.